The TCR beta chain under discussion was sequenced for a study of T-cell memory formation after mild COVID-19. Each CDR3 protein is one row after TCRdb ran MiXCR on the 5' RACE reads. This table has 250,000 to 300,000 distinct CDR3 sequences, around 15% appearing once. V was pared by 4 bases and J by 14 bases, with 18 bases between. This CDR3 spans 13 amino acids. In germline, CDR1 is MNHEY, CDR2 SMNVEV (reference sequence). The sequence was obtained from a man between 18 and 29 years old who had mild COVID-19 (a few samples of this study predate the infection). Cell type and time point are not known. J is TRBJ1-5 and V is TRBV27, with D maybe TRBD1 (5 bases). The specimen was PBMCs or a T cell subset sorted from them (not recorded which). The CDR3 DNA reads as TGTGCCAGCAGTTACGGCTTATGGGGCCCTAAGCATTTT. Encoded protein: CASSYGLWGPKHF.